A selection of T cell receptor beta chains follows, all from one sample in a study of graft-versus-host responses after intestinal transplantation. These receptors lack a known antigen. Sequencing was performed with immunoSEQ multiplex PCR; in TCRdb, only in-frame clones are kept and a portion is missing. The sample has around 71,000 clones, approximately 94% seen once. This material consisted of unstimulated CD8+ T cells sorted from spleen or lymph node cells, taken before intestinal transplant. Receptors originate from a human donor who received an intestinal transplant. Each CDR3 is given with its conserved first and last residue. A D gene is named only where the DNA matches it firmly. Clone size, where shown, is once, few, many, or a class for clones that have expanded.

v_gene	j_gene	abundance	d_gene	CDR3nt	CDR3aa
TRBV10-2	TRBJ2-5	-	TRBD1	TGCGCCAGCAGTGAGTTGGCTCTGGCAGGGGGCGAAAGAGAGACCCAGTACTTC	CASSELALAGGERETQYF
TRBV27	TRBJ2-3	once	-	TGTGCCAGCAGTTTACGGCGGGAAAGCACAGATACGCAGTATTTT	CASSLRRESTDTQYF
TRBV9	TRBJ2-1	-	TRBD2	TGTGCCAGCAGCCGACTTGCTAGCGGGAGGACCTACAATGAGCAGTTCTTC	CASSRLASGRTYNEQFF
TRBV28	TRBJ2-3	-	-	TGTGCCAGCAGTCCCTCGAATACGCAGTATTTT	CASSPSNTQYF
TRBV6-5	TRBJ2-2	-	TRBD1	TGTGCCAGCAGTCCACAGACAGGGCCCGGGGAGCTGTTTTTT	CASSPQTGPGELFF
TRBV4-1	TRBJ2-7	-	TRBD2	TGCGCCAGCAGCCCCACCGGACTAGCGGGACTCGACGAGCAGTACTTC	CASSPTGLAGLDEQYF
TRBV29-1	TRBJ1-1	-	TRBD1	TGCAGCGTCGTGGGACAGGGGAACACTGAAGCTTTCTTT	CSVVGQGNTEAFF
TRBV28	TRBJ1-2	-	TRBD1	TGTGCCAGCCATATAATGGATCAGGACAGGGCGGGTGGCTACACCTTC	CASHIMDQDRAGGYTF
TRBV6-6	TRBJ2-2	once	-	TGTGCCAGCAGTTACAATGGGGTGGGCACCGGGGAGCTGTTTTTT	CASSYNGVGTGELFF
TRBV14	TRBJ2-3	-	-	TGTGCCAGCAGCGATCCATCAGATACGCAGTATTTT	CASSDPSDTQYF
TRBV7-3	TRBJ1-1	-	TRBD1	TGTGCCAGCAGCTCGGGACAGGGGGCGAACACTGAAGCTTTCTTT	CASSSGQGANTEAFF
TRBV28	TRBJ2-7	-	-	TGTGCCAGCAGTTTATTTAGCCTGGTTTCATACGAGCAGTACTTC	CASSLFSLVSYEQYF
TRBV4-1	TRBJ1-3	-	TRBD1	TGCGCCAGCAGCCAAGGACAGGGCTCTGGAAACACCATATATTTT	CASSQGQGSGNTIYF
TRBV27	TRBJ2-7	-	-	TGTGCCAGCAGTATTAAATGGGGCCCGTGGGACGAGCAGTACTTC	CASSIKWGPWDEQYF
TRBV27	TRBJ2-4	once	-	TGTGCCAGCAGCCTACGACCCTATCTAGCCAAAAACATTCAGTACTTC	CASSLRPYLAKNIQYF
TRBV6-1	TRBJ2-5	once	TRBD1	TGTGCCAGCAGTGATCCGGACAGGGCAGAGACCCAGTACTTC	CASSDPDRAETQYF
TRBV28	TRBJ2-2	-	TRBD2	TGTGCCAGCAGTTTAGCTCTAGCGGGAGTCCTCACCGGGGAGCTGTTTTTT	CASSLALAGVLTGELFF
TRBV2	TRBJ2-7	-	-	TGTGCCAGCAGTGAAGACCCCAGGGTGGACGAGCAGTACTTC	CASSEDPRVDEQYF
TRBV12-5	TRBJ2-1	-	TRBD2	TGTGCTAGTGGTTTGGTACAGTTTGCTAGCGGGAGGTGGAATGAGCAGTTCTTC	CASGLVQFASGRWNEQFF
TRBV6-1	TRBJ2-3	-	TRBD2	TGTGCCAGCAGGGGACTAGCGGGAGACACAGATACGCAGTATTTT	CASRGLAGDTDTQYF
TRBV10-2	TRBJ1-3	-	TRBD1	TGCGCCAGCAGTGGGACAGGATACTCTGGAAACACCATATATTTT	CASSGTGYSGNTIYF
TRBV4-2	TRBJ2-3	-	TRBD2	TGTGCCAGCAGCCAAGATTGGTTTGCTAGCGGGGGCACAGATACGCAGTATTTT	CASSQDWFASGGTDTQYF
TRBV14	TRBJ2-1	-	TRBD2	TGTGCCAGCAGCCAAGCGGCTAGCGGGCCCTACAATGAGCAGTTCTTC	CASSQAASGPYNEQFF
TRBV7-8	TRBJ2-7	-	-	TGTGCCAGCAGCTTAAGGTGGTACGAGCAGTACTTC	CASSLRWYEQYF
TRBV18	TRBJ2-7	-	-	TGTGCCAGCTCACCAGGGTCTCACGAGCAGTACTTC	CASSPGSHEQYF
TRBV19	TRBJ1-1	once	TRBD1	TGTGCCAGTAGTATAGATCGGGACAGTAACACTGAAGCTTTCTTT	CASSIDRDSNTEAFF
TRBV7-8	TRBJ1-1	-	-	TGTGCCAGCAGCTTACTTATTGCTACCGGGAACACTGAAGCTTTCTTT	CASSLLIATGNTEAFF
TRBV9	TRBJ2-7	-	TRBD2	TGTGCCAGCAGCGTTGGTAGCGGGAGTGTTTCCTACGAGCAGTACTTC	CASSVGSGSVSYEQYF
TRBV27	TRBJ2-7	-	TRBD2	TGTGCCGTTCGCGGGGGGCGGGCGACGAACTACGAGCAGTACTTC	CAVRGGRATNYEQYF
TRBV7-2	TRBJ2-7	-	-	TGTGCCAGCAGCTTGGGCTACTCCTACGAGCAGTACTTC	CASSLGYSYEQYF
TRBV9	TRBJ2-1	once	TRBD2	TGTGCCAGCAGCGGACTACTAGCGGGAGGTTACAATGAGCAGTTCTTC	CASSGLLAGGYNEQFF
TRBV14	TRBJ2-1	-	-	TGTGCCAGCAGCCAAGATCGGTTGGAGGGGCGATCCTACAATGAGCAGTTCTTC	CASSQDRLEGRSYNEQFF
TRBV4-1	TRBJ2-1	-	-	TGCGCCAGCAGCCAAGTGGTGGTAGGAGAGCAGTTCTTC	CASSQVVVGEQFF
TRBV7-8	TRBJ2-2	-	TRBD2	TGTGCCAGCAGCCCACCACCCGCACTAGCGGGAGAGGGGGAGCTGTTTTTT	CASSPPPALAGEGELFF
TRBV5-1	TRBJ1-2	once	-	TGCGCCAGCAGCCGAAGGGGCCGGGGCTACACCTTC	CASSRRGRGYTF
TRBV28	TRBJ1-1	-	-	TGTGCCAGCAACCCCGATACATTGAACACTGAAGCTTTCTTT	CASNPDTLNTEAFF
TRBV29-1	TRBJ1-2	-	-	TGCAGCGTTGAAGCGCAGGTCGGCATAGACTATGGCTACACCTTC	CSVEAQVGIDYGYTF
TRBV18	TRBJ2-1	-	-	TGTGCCAGCTCACCAGTGCGGGACAATGAGCAGTTCTTC	CASSPVRDNEQFF
TRBV9	TRBJ2-7	-	-	TGTGCCAGCAGCGCCTCCAGAACAGGGCGCCCCTACGAGCAGTACTTC	CASSASRTGRPYEQYF
TRBV15	TRBJ2-4	-	TRBD2	TGTGCCACCAGCGGCTCCGGGACTAGCGGGAGCCTTTCCAAAAACATTCAGTACTTC	CATSGSGTSGSLSKNIQYF
TRBV7-3	TRBJ2-1	-	-	TGTGCCAGCAGCTTATATTATGGCGGGACTGGCAATGAGCAGTTCTTC	CASSLYYGGTGNEQFF
TRBV30	TRBJ2-1	-	TRBD2	TGTGCCTGGAGGGGAGCGGGAAGTTATGAGCAGTTCTTC	CAWRGAGSYEQFF
TRBV5-1	TRBJ1-1	-	TRBD1	TGCGCCAGCAGCCGTACAGGGGGCGAAGCTTTCTTT	CASSRTGGEAFF
TRBV27	TRBJ1-1	-	-	TGTGCCAGCCACCTCGGTTCTGTAGCTTTCTTT	CASHLGSVAFF
TRBV19	TRBJ2-7	-	-	TGTGCCAGTAGTATTCTCCCGTCCTACGAGCAGTACTTC	CASSILPSYEQYF
TRBV6-5	TRBJ2-7	-	-	TGTGCCAGCAGAGGACAGACAAGCTCCTACGAGCAGTACTTC	CASRGQTSSYEQYF